What follows are 31 T cell receptor beta chains derived from one specimen sequenced in a study of cytomegalovirus exposure and HLA in healthy donors. Assay used: immunoSEQ multiplex PCR; TCRdb lists only in-frame clones, some missing. The sample yields tens of thousands of clones, 90% to 95% seen once. Sequencing was performed on PBMCs. These receptors all come from a young man in good health and CMV-seropositive.

The V and J genes are TRBV27 and TRBJ2-1; TRBD1 agrees at 10 bases. CDR1 is MNHEY and CDR2 is SMNVEV in the germline V gene (reference sequence). This CDR3 is built from 22 residues. The ends lost 4 bases at V and 0 bases at J; junction bases unmatched: 21. The CDR3 region has the DNA TGTGCCAGCAGTTCCCCCGGCCAACTCGACAGGGGGCAGCCCTCCTCCTACAATGAGCAGTTCTTC. Its translation: CASSSPGQLDRGQPSSYNEQFF.

The gene calls are TRBV27 and TRBJ1-4, with D maybe TRBD1 (5 bases). The V end was cut by 6 bases, the J end by 2 bases, with 13 bases between. From germline, CDR1 is MNHEY and CDR2 SMNVEV (reference sequence). The CDR3 spans 15 residues. The CDR3 DNA follows: TGTGCCAGCAGCCCCTGGGGGGGGACTAATGAAAAACTGTTTTTT. Translated, it gives CASSPWGGTNEKLFF.

The chain joins TRBV5-1 to TRBJ2-1; a weak D match, TRBD2 (6 bases). From germline, CDR1 is SGHRS and CDR2 YFSETQ. V was cut by 2 bases and J by 7 bases, with 19 bases left in between. This CDR3 has 16 residues. The CDR3 sequence is CASSLRSGLLWNEQFF. The CDR3 nucleotides read TGCGCCAGCAGCTTACGAAGCGGGCTCCTGTGGAATGAGCAGTTCTTC.

This chain joins TRBV9 and TRBJ2-5; TRBD2 agrees at 10 bases. The CDR3 totals 15 residues. The trim removed 1 base at V and 4 bases at J, leaving 4 bases unmatched. From germline, CDR1 is SGDLS and CDR2 YYNGEE. Here the CDR3 reads CASSVSGGGGETQYF. DNA for the CDR3: TGTGCCAGCAGCGTAAGCGGGGGGGGAGGAGAGACCCAGTACTTC.

The CDR3 protein is CSVGDRPRWETQYF. In DNA form, the CDR3 reads TGCAGCGTTGGGGACAGGCCCCGGTGGGAGACCCAGTACTTC. V gene TRBV29-1 combines with J gene TRBJ2-5; 8 positions agree with TRBD1. After removal of 4 bases from V and 5 bases from J, the junction contained 9 bases not matched to a gene. In germline, CDR1 is SQVTM, CDR2 ANQGSEA. This CDR3 has 14 residues.

The genes are TRBV9 and TRBJ2-3; TRBD2 matches at 15 bases. From germline, CDR1 is SGDLS and CDR2 YYNGEE. The J segment lost 5 bases and the V segment lost 4 bases, leaving 11 bases of the junction unmatched. The CDR3 sequence is 18 residues long. The CDR3 region has the DNA TGTGCCAGCAGCTTGCAACCAGGGACTAGCGGGAGGATAGATACGCAGTATTTT. Amino acids: CASSLQPGTSGRIDTQYF. The full variable domain, rest sourced from reference TRBV9 and TRBJ2-3, is DSGVTQTPKHLITATGQRVTLRCSPRSGDLSVYWYQQSLDQGLQFLIQYYNGEERAKGNILERFSAQQFPDLHSELNLSSLELGDSALYFCASSLQPGTSGRIDTQYFGPGTRLTVL.

This rearrangement joins TRBV28 to TRBJ1-5; D gene unclear. Per the germline V gene, CDR1 is MDHEN and CDR2 is SYDVKM. The CDR3 is 14 residues long. V was trimmed by 2 bases and J by 4 bases, leaving 9 bases between them. CDR3 protein: CASSLVGGNQPQHF. The CDR3 DNA sequence: TGTGCCAGCAGTTTAGTGGGCGGGAATCAGCCCCAGCATTTT.

This rearrangement joins TRBV29-1 to TRBJ2-4, with 8 bases fitting TRBD1. CDR1 is SQVTM and CDR2 is ANQGSEA in the germline V gene. With 6 bases clipped from V and 6 bases from J, the junction kept 7 bases outside the gene matches. The CDR3 sequence is 13 residues long. CDR3 bases: TGCAGCGTCGGAACAGGGGGACTAAACATTCAGTACTTC. It specifies CSVGTGGLNIQYF.

The rearrangement links TRBV5-6 to TRBJ1-1; the D gene is possibly TRBD1 (5 bases). Germline V gene sequence: CDR1 SGHDT, CDR2 YYEEEE. V lost 4 bases, J lost 0 bases, and 19 bases lay in between. This CDR3 comprises 17 residues. The CDR3 loop is CASSLRRLQAVNTEAFF. The CDR3 bases are TGTGCCAGCAGCCTGAGACGGTTACAGGCGGTGAACACTGAAGCTTTCTTT.

The chain is built from TRBV7-9 and TRBJ2-5; D possibly corresponds to TRBD2 (5 bases). CDR1 SEHNR and CDR2 FQNEAQ come from the germline V gene (reference sequence). V lost 1 base and J lost 0, with 9 bases in between. This CDR3 region has 15 residues. CDR3 region: CASSLEAAYQETQYF. Written as DNA, the CDR3 is TGTGCCAGCAGCTTAGAAGCGGCTTACCAAGAGACCCAGTACTTC.

This chain uses TRBV7-6 with TRBJ1-5, with no clear D. Germline V gene data show CDR1 as SGHVS and CDR2 as FNYEAQ. Trimming shortened V by 5 bases and J by 5 bases, and 7 bases separated the two germline ends. The CDR3 consists of 12 residues. The CDR3 protein is CASSPSDQPQHF. The CDR3 DNA reads TGTGCCAGCAGCCCCTCCGATCAGCCCCAGCATTTT.

As concerns this clone: Mismatch with germline at one junction end may stem from a read error. The CDR3 sequence is CASSNSLTSGNTISNF. CDR3 DNA sequence: TGTGCCAGCAGCAACAGCCTAACCTCTGGAAACACCATATCTAATTTT. This chain uses TRBV14 with TRBJ1-3; D not resolved. The V gene's germline CDR1 is SGHDN and CDR2 FVKESK. The CDR3 has 16 residues.

The CDR3 here is CAWGRLAGHGQFF. The CDR3 DNA reads TGTGCCTGGGGACGACTAGCGGGACACGGGCAGTTCTTC. This rearrangement joins TRBV30 to TRBJ2-1, with TRBD2 matching over 11 bases. The length of the CDR3 is 13 residues. With 5 bases clipped from V and 12 bases from J, the junction kept 9 bases outside the gene matches. CDR1 is GTSNPN, CDR2 SVGIG, per germline (reference sequence).

This chain links TRBV19 with TRBJ2-7, with 7 nucleotides matching TRBD1. The CDR3 has 12 residues. Looked up from germline, CDR1 is LNHDA and CDR2 is SQIVND (reference sequence). The J segment lost 2 bases and the V segment lost 6 bases, leaving 1 base of the junction unmatched. The CDR3 loop is CASRGGPYEQYF. CDR3 nucleotides: TGTGCCAGTAGAGGGGGCCCCTACGAGCAGTACTTC.

The chain employs TRBV6-6 and TRBJ1-1; tentatively, D is TRBD1 (6 bases). The V end lost 5 bases, the J end lost 5 bases, and 9 bases lay between the germline ends. Germline V gene sequence: CDR1 MNHNY, CDR2 SVGAGI (reference sequence). CDR3 length: 12 amino acids. CDR3 in DNA: TGTGCCAGCAGTGAGGGGGGGACTGAAGCTTTCTTT. It codes for CASSEGGTEAFF.

The chain joins TRBV5-4 to TRBJ2-5, with D tentatively TRBD2 (5 bases). V lost 2 bases and J 3 bases, leaving 14 bases between the germline ends. Germline V gene data show CDR1 as SGHNT and CDR2 as YYREEE (reference sequence). This CDR3 has 15 residues. The CDR3 spells CASSLGGRREETQYF. As DNA, the CDR3 is TGTGCCAGCAGCTTAGGCGGACGGCGGGAAGAGACCCAGTACTTC.

This chain uses TRBV28 with TRBJ2-7; TRBD2 might be the D (5 bases). Germline CDR1 reads MDHEN; CDR2 reads SYDVKM. CDR3 length equals 13 residues. V was cut by 7 bases and J by 4 bases, with 14 bases left in between. CDR3 in DNA: TGTGCCAGCACTCGGGAAGTTAGGTACGAGCAGTACTTC. Translation gives CASTREVRYEQYF.

The chain combines TRBV5-5 with TRBJ2-1; D call uncertain. V was trimmed by 0 bases and J by 5 bases, leaving 6 bases between them. This CDR3 contains 13 residues. In germline, CDR1 is SGHKS, CDR2 YYEKEE (reference sequence). The CDR3 bases are TGTGCCAGCAGCTTGGGCGGCCACAATGAGCAGTTCTTC. Amino acids: CASSLGGHNEQFF. Drawing the rest from reference TRBV5-5 and TRBJ2-1, the complete variable domain is DAGVTQSPTHLIKTRGQQVTLRCSPISGHKSVSWYQQVLGQGPQFIFQYYEKEERGRGNFPDRFSARQFPNYSSELNVNALLLGDSALYLCASSLGGHNEQFFGPGTRLTVL.

V gene TRBV11-3 combines with J gene TRBJ2-5, with 16 bases lining up with TRBD2. CDR3 length equals 20 residues. Unmatched junction bases numbered 14, after V lost 3 bases and J lost 4 bases. CDR1 is SGHNT, CDR2 YENEEA, per germline. The CDR3 DNA reads as TGTGCCAGCAGCTTTGGGACAGCACCGGGACTAGCGGGAGGGCGAGAGACCCAGTACTTC. This sequence encodes CASSFGTAPGLAGGRETQYF.

The V call is TRBV6-1, the J call TRBJ2-7; TRBD1 aligns across 9 bases. V lost 1 base, J lost 7 bases, and 11 bases stayed unmatched. This CDR3 spans 16 amino acids. CDR1 is MNHNS, CDR2 SASEGT, per germline. The CDR3: CASSEVGGTGFEEQYF. CDR3 in DNA: TGTGCCAGCAGTGAAGTGGGTGGGACAGGGTTCGAGGAGCAGTACTTC.

The V gene is TRBV28, the J gene TRBJ1-2, with 7 bases identical to TRBD1. The V gene's germline CDR1 is MDHEN and CDR2 SYDVKM. The V segment lost 8 bases and the J segment 3 bases; nucleotides outside the gene matches: 9. This CDR3 contains 14 residues. CDR3 nucleotides: TGTGCCAGCCGAGAGACAGGGAACGACTATGGCTACACCTTC. Translating it yields CASRETGNDYGYTF.

This clone was found once. The chain employs TRBV27 and TRBJ2-1; D gene ambiguous. V was clipped by 7 bases and J by 3 bases, with 22 bases between them. Germline lookup yields CDR1 MNHEY and CDR2 SMNVEV (reference sequence). The CDR3 spans 17 residues. The DNA of the CDR3 is TGTGCCAGCACCTTTAGGTCTACGGGTCTGCGCTACAATGAGCAGTTCTTC. It is translated as CASTFRSTGLRYNEQFF.

The V call is TRBV5-1, the J call TRBJ2-3; D ambiguous. CDR1 is SGHRS and CDR2 is YFSETQ in the germline V gene. CDR3 length equals 12 residues. Trimming cost V 1 base and J 4 bases, with 4 bases left between them. In DNA, the CDR3 is TGCGCCAGCAGCTTGTTCGCAGATACGCAGTATTTT. Its translation: CASSLFADTQYF.

The genes are TRBV9 and TRBJ2-1; 7 nucleotides agree with TRBD2. Germline assignment: CDR1 SGDLS and CDR2 YYNGEE. The ends lost 0 bases at V and 1 base at J; junction bases unmatched: 4. The CDR3 has 16 amino acids. The CDR3 bases are TGTGCCAGCAGCGTAGCCCCTAGCGGTTCCTACAATGAGCAGTTCTTC. Residues: CASSVAPSGSYNEQFF.

The CDR3 is CASSEGEEGGTEAFF. DNA for the CDR3: TGTGCCAGCAGTGAAGGGGAGGAAGGCGGCACTGAAGCTTTCTTT. The rearrangement uses TRBV6-1 and TRBJ1-1; no clear D. The V gene's germline CDR1 is MNHNS and CDR2 SASEGT. The CDR3 is made up of 15 amino acids. Trimming removed 1 base at V and 4 bases at J, with 13 bases between.

The rearrangement links TRBV9 to TRBJ2-7; D might be TRBD1 (5 bases). Trimming cost V 3 bases and J 0 bases, with 16 bases left between them. The CDR3 extends over 16 amino acids. Looked up from germline, CDR1 is SGDLS and CDR2 is YYNGEE. The CDR3 bases are TGTGCCAGCAGCGCCCTCGGTCAGGGAAGCTCCTACGAGCAGTACTTC. Residues: CASSALGQGSSYEQYF.

This chain links TRBV23-1 with TRBJ2-2; D call uncertain. TRBV23-1 is recorded as an ORF, its role being uncertain. This CDR3 is 15 amino acids long. Trimming left V 2 bases short and J 4 bases short, with 11 bases between. In DNA, the CDR3 is TGCGCCAGCAGTCAACCAACGGGTCCCACCGGGGAGCTGTTTTTT. Translation gives CASSQPTGPTGELFF.

This clone was seen only once. J is TRBJ2-7 and V is TRBV18; possible D gene TRBD2, 6 bases. Germline V gene sequence: CDR1 KGHSH, CDR2 LQKENI. Trimming cost V 3 bases and J 7 bases, with 16 bases left between them. This CDR3 spans 14 amino acids. The CDR3 loop reads CASSPVGVADEQYF. Here the CDR3 DNA reads TGTGCCAGCTCACCGGTAGGGGTAGCGGATGAGCAGTACTTC.

V usage is TRBV28 and J usage is TRBJ1-3, with D maybe TRBD1 (6 bases). The length of the CDR3 is 14 residues. Trimming took 5 bases from V and 2 from J, leaving 10 bases between them. Germline CDR1 and CDR2: MDHEN and SYDVKM. The CDR3 region has the DNA TGTGCCAGCAGTCCTCGACAGGCTGGAAACACCATATATTTT. It encodes CASSPRQAGNTIYF.

CDR3 DNA sequence: TGCGCCAGCAGCCCGACAGGGTATTCGAGCGAGCAGTACTTC. Its protein is CASSPTGYSSEQYF. The chain carries TRBV5-1 and TRBJ2-7, with 7 bases matching TRBD1. This CDR3 contains 14 residues. Trimming took 4 bases from V and 6 from J; bases not matched to a gene: 10. From germline, CDR1 is SGHRS and CDR2 YFSETQ.

This clone was counted between two and nine times. This chain joins TRBV6-4 and TRBJ2-3, with 11 positions matching TRBD2. This CDR3 region has 17 residues. The V gene end was trimmed by 0 bases and the J gene end by 0 bases; junction bases not matched to a gene: 2. Germline CDR1 and CDR2: MRHNA and SNTAGT. As DNA, the CDR3 is TGTGCCAGCAGTGACTCTGTAGCGGGAGGGAGCACAGATACGCAGTATTTT. Translated, it gives CASSDSVAGGSTDTQYF.